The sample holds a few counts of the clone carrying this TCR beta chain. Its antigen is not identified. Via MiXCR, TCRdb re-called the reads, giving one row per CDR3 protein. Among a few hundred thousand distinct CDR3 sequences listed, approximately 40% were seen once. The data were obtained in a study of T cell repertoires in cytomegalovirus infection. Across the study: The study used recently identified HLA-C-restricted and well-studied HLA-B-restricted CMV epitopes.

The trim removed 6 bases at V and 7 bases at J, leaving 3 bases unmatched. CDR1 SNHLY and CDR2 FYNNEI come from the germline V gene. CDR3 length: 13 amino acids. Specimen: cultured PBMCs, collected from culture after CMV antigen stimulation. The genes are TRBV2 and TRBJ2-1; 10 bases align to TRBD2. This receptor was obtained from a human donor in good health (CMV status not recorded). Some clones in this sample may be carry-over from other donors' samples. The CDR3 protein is CASRPGLANEQFF. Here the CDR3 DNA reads TGTGCCAGCAGGCCGGGACTAGCGAATGAGCAGTTCTTC.